This T cell receptor beta chain was profiled in a study of graft-versus-host responses after intestinal transplantation. Study information: Transplantation in recipients was multivisceral, liver-intestinal, or isolated intestinal.

Study findings and constraints: In recipient marrow, GvH clones were found, and some appeared first in ileum or blood. Circulating GvH clone levels at their peak were associated with HvG declines (early post-transplant).

The CDR3 covers 16 residues. CDR1 and CDR2 (germline): MGHRA, YSYEKL. J was trimmed by 1 base and V by 4 bases; bases with no gene match: 3. As regards this clone: Its antigen is still unknown.

Generated by immunoSEQ multiplex PCR, the TCRdb table keeps only in-frame clones and is missing some. Of roughly 100,000 clones detected, 91% appear once; the ten largest clones hold roughly 0.17%. This sequence was found in a human donor who was the organ donor for an intestinal transplant. Sequences were derived from unstimulated CD4+ T cells sorted from spleen or lymph node cells, sampled before transplant. The chain has TRBV4-1 and TRBJ2-5, with 13 bases that match TRBD2. DNA for the CDR3: TGCGCCAGCAGCCCAACTAGCGGGGGGGCCCAAGAGACCCAGTACTTC. It yields the protein CASSPTSGGAQETQYF.